The next 29 T cell receptor beta chains were all read from a single sample in a study of identical twins. MiXCR, applied by TCRdb to the 5' RACE reads, yields one record per CDR3 protein. This table has 650,000 to 800,000 distinct CDR3 sequences, less than 10% appearing once. These same records also appear under a second study, on yellow fever vaccine responses in identical twins.

Input material: PBMCs. These receptors were taken from a woman aged 18-29 years in good health.

V is TRBV11-2 and J is TRBJ2-3, with D uncertain. Between the trimmed V and J ends, which lost 1 base and 3 bases, there was a span of 8 bases. The CDR3 spans 14 residues. The germline V gene has CDR1 SGHAT and CDR2 FQNNGV. The CDR3 here is CASSLVARTDTQYF. The CDR3 nucleotides read TGTGCCAGCAGCTTAGTGGCCAGAACAGATACGCAGTATTTT.

This clonotype was detected ten times or more. The CDR3 region is CASSLGDASSYNEQFF. In DNA, the CDR3 is TGTGCCAGCAGCTTAGGAGACGCTAGCTCCTACAATGAGCAGTTCTTC. The chain combines TRBV7-2 with TRBJ2-1; D is ambiguous. V lost 1 base, J lost 0 bases, and 10 bases lay in between. The CDR3 is 16 amino acids. Germline V lookup: CDR1 SGHTA, CDR2 FQGNSA.

The chain uses TRBV29-1 and TRBJ2-7, with a possible D match to TRBD2 (5 bases). This CDR3 comprises 14 residues. The germline V and J ends were trimmed by 0 bases and 2 bases, with 11 bases remaining between them. The germline V gene has CDR1 SQVTM and CDR2 ANQGSEA. For the CDR3, the DNA is TGCAGCGTTGAAGAGGGCGAGGGCACCTACGAGCAGTACTTC. It encodes CSVEEGEGTYEQYF.

The sample holds a few counts of this clonotype. The chain couples TRBV21-1 to TRBJ1-1. TRBV21-1 is a known pseudogene. The CDR3 consists of 14 residues. In nucleotides, the CDR3 is TGTGCCAGCAGCAAATTATCAGAGAACACTGAAGCTTTCTTT. Protein sequence: CASSKLSENTEAFF.

The chain joins TRBV9 to TRBJ2-3, with a weak D call TRBD2 (6 bases). CDR3 length equals 15 residues. Germline loops: CDR1 SGDLS, CDR2 YYNGEE. V was clipped by 2 bases and J by 3 bases, with 13 bases between them. This CDR3 is CASSVGTLPTDTQYF. CDR3 coding DNA: TGTGCCAGCAGCGTGGGGACTCTCCCAACAGATACGCAGTATTTT.

In this sample, this clonotype turned up a few times. The V call is TRBV9, the J call TRBJ2-2; the match to TRBD2 covers 10 bases. Germline V CDR1 and CDR2: SGDLS, YYNGEE. After removal of 1 base from V and 7 bases from J, the junction contained 7 bases not matched to a gene. The CDR3 is 16 residues long. DNA for the CDR3: TGTGCCAGCAGCGTACAAGCGGGGGGGCTCGGCGGGGAGCTGTTTTTT. This codes for CASSVQAGGLGGELFF.

Of note for this clonotype: The junction departs from germline at one end; a sequencing error may be responsible. The V and J genes are TRBV7-7 and TRBJ2-1, with TRBD1 matching 11 bases. This CDR3 is 18 amino acids long. Germline CDR1 and CDR2: SSHAT and FNYEAQ (reference sequence). The CDR3 DNA sequence: TGTGCTAGCAGCCCATCCCCCGGACAGGGGGCAACCTACAATGAGCAGTTCTTC. Its translation: CASSPSPGQGATYNEQFF.

This chain links TRBV28 with TRBJ2-2; 7 bases match TRBD2. Per germline, CDR1 MDHEN and CDR2 SYDVKM. V gave up 2 bases and J gave up 5 bases; unmatched junction bases: 5. The CDR3 extends over 15 amino acids. CDR3 in amino acids: CASSLAGDRTGELFF. The CDR3 DNA follows: TGTGCCAGCAGTTTAGCGGGAGATCGGACCGGGGAGCTGTTTTTT.

The chain employs TRBV29-1 and TRBJ2-5; 7 nucleotides match TRBD1. There are 13 residues in the CDR3. With 3 bases clipped from V and 5 bases from J, the junction kept 6 bases outside the gene matches. Germline V gene data show CDR1 as SQVTM and CDR2 as ANQGSEA. CDR3 nucleotide sequence: TGCAGCGTTGACAGGGGGAAGATCGAGACCCAGTACTTC. Translating it yields CSVDRGKIETQYF.

Many counts were recorded for this clonotype. The chain combines TRBV20-1 with TRBJ2-7; D remains ambiguous. Germline values: CDR1 DFQATT, CDR2 SNEGSKA (reference sequence). This CDR3 has 13 amino acids. Trimming removed 7 bases at V and 1 base at J, with 14 bases between. CDR3 loop: CSGHQGPSYEQYF. Written as DNA, the CDR3 is TGCAGTGGTCATCAAGGGCCTTCCTACGAGCAGTACTTC.

This chain links TRBV2 with TRBJ2-1; 7 bases map to TRBD2. The V gene's germline CDR1 is SNHLY and CDR2 FYNNEI. Trimming cost V 6 bases and J 9 bases; bases outside gene matches: 11. This CDR3 region has 14 residues. Here the CDR3 reads CASRMGMGGSEQFF. The DNA of the CDR3 is TGTGCCAGCAGGATGGGCATGGGGGGGTCTGAGCAGTTCTTC. Together with reference TRBV2 and TRBJ2-1, the CDR3 gives the full variable domain: EPEVTQTPSHQVTQMGQEVILRCVPISNHLYFYWYRQILGQKVEFLVSFYNNEISEKSEIFDDQFSVERPDGSNFTLKIRSTKLEDSAMYFCASRMGMGGSEQFFGPGTRLTVL.

The V and J genes are TRBV7-6 and TRBJ2-1, with 8 bases aligning to TRBD1. CDR3 length: 15 amino acids. CDR1 and CDR2 from the germline V gene are SGHVS and FNYEAQ. Trimming took 1 base from V and 8 from J; bases not matched to a gene: 7. CDR3 bases: TGTGCCAGCAGCTTAGACGCAGGGGGCACGGATGAGCAGTTCTTC. Its translation is CASSLDAGGTDEQFF.

At least ten counts were recorded for this clonotype. CDR3 protein: CASKRVSAPGQFQNEKLFF. The CDR3 bases are TGTGCCAGCAAGCGTGTATCGGCCCCGGGACAGTTCCAGAATGAAAAACTGTTTTTT. The J gene is TRBJ1-4, the V gene TRBV4-2; 7 nucleotides line up with TRBD1. V lost 7 bases, J lost 5 bases, and 22 bases stayed unmatched. The CDR3 has 19 amino acids. Germline V gives CDR1 LGHNA, CDR2 YNFKEQ.

This clonotype has only a few counts. The V call is TRBV3-1, the J call TRBJ2-1; perhaps TRBD2 as D (6 bases). Germline V gives CDR1 LGHDT, CDR2 YNNKEL (reference sequence). Between the trimmed V and J ends, which lost 5 bases and 3 bases, there was a span of 14 bases. The CDR3 consists of 15 residues. CDR3 residues: CASSISRGYYNEQFF. CDR3 bases: TGTGCCAGCAGCATTTCGCGGGGCTACTACAATGAGCAGTTCTTC.

At least ten counts were recorded for this clonotype. The chain uses TRBV12-3 or TRBV12-4 and TRBJ2-1, with TRBD2 matching over 13 bases. This CDR3 is 15 amino acids long. V dropped 6 bases and J dropped 7; count of bases not matched to a gene: 6. The CDR3 spells CASRWTSGSLNEQFF. The DNA for the CDR3 is TGTGCCAGCAGGTGGACTAGCGGGAGTCTGAATGAGCAGTTCTTC.

This clonotype has at least ten counts. V usage is TRBV7-9 and J usage is TRBJ2-2, with unresolved D. Trimming took 2 bases from V and 6 from J, leaving 4 bases between them. From germline, CDR1 is SEHNR and CDR2 FQNEAQ (reference sequence). The CDR3 runs 12 residues. For the CDR3, the DNA is TGTGCCAGCAGCTTATCGGCCGGGGAGCTGTTTTTT. This codes for CASSLSAGELFF.

This clonotype has a count of ten or more. The chain carries TRBV29-1 and TRBJ2-3, with TRBD1 as a possible D gene (5 bases). Deletions cut 0 bases from V and 0 bases from J, with 13 bases between. The CDR3 sequence is 16 residues long. Germline lookup yields CDR1 SQVTM and CDR2 ANQGSEA. The CDR3 DNA sequence: TGCAGCGTTGAAGATCCCAGGGATCTTAGCACAGATACGCAGTATTTT. The encoded protein is CSVEDPRDLSTDTQYF.

This clonotype was detected a few times. V usage is TRBV12-3 or TRBV12-4 and J usage is TRBJ2-5; 7 bases agree with TRBD1. V lost 6 bases to trimming and J lost 4 bases; unmatched junction nucleotides: 20. The CDR3 contains 18 residues. The CDR3 DNA reads as TGTGCCAGCAGATCTACAAAGTCGAAGACAGGGTATGGAGAGACCCAGTACTTC. This sequence encodes CASRSTKSKTGYGETQYF.

Only a few counts were recorded for this clonotype. The genes are TRBV25-1 and TRBJ1-2; D ambiguous. The CDR3 runs 16 residues. The V gene lost 1 base and the J gene lost 3 bases, with 15 bases spanning the gap. Germline loops: CDR1 MGHDK, CDR2 SYGVNS. CDR3 protein: CASSEFQLNGHYGYTF. In nucleotides, the CDR3 is TGTGCCAGCAGTGAATTTCAACTGAATGGTCACTATGGCTACACCTTC.

This clonotype has just a few counts. The chain recombines TRBV29-1 with TRBJ1-1; TRBD1 is a possible D gene (5 bases). CDR1 and CDR2 from the germline V gene are SQVTM and ANQGSEA. Trimming left V 4 bases short and J 11 bases short, with 11 bases between. The CDR3 runs to 10 residues. CDR3 sequence: CSVVDSRAFF. In DNA, the CDR3 is TGCAGCGTTGTCGACAGTAGGGCTTTCTTT.

The sample holds many counts of this clonotype. The rearrangement links TRBV2 to TRBJ2-3; 8 bases align to TRBD2. Per germline, CDR1 SNHLY and CDR2 FYNNEI. The J segment lost 7 bases and the V segment lost 6 bases, leaving 9 bases of the junction unmatched. This CDR3 has 14 residues. CDR3 coding DNA: TGTGCCAGCAGACTAGGCGGGGGGTCAAATACGCAGTATTTT. It codes for CASRLGGGSNTQYF. The full variable domain, rest sourced from reference TRBV2 and TRBJ2-3, is EPEVTQTPSHQVTQMGQEVILRCVPISNHLYFYWYRQILGQKVEFLVSFYNNEISEKSEIFDDQFSVERPDGSNFTLKIRSTKLEDSAMYFCASRLGGGSNTQYFGPGTRLTVL.

V usage is TRBV25-1 and J usage is TRBJ1-1; TRBD1 is a possible D gene (6 bases). Trimming removed 6 bases at V and 3 bases at J, with 17 bases between. This CDR3 has 15 residues. Germline CDR1 MGHDK, CDR2 SYGVNS. CDR3 coding DNA: TGTGCCAGCAGCGGACCCACGGGGGCTTACACTGAAGCTTTCTTT. This sequence encodes CASSGPTGAYTEAFF.

This clonotype came up a few times. The gene calls are TRBV2 and TRBJ2-6; D ambiguous. The V end was cut by 7 bases, the J end by 0 bases, with 13 bases between. The CDR3 covers 16 residues. The germline gives CDR1 SNHLY, CDR2 FYNNEI. The CDR3 coding sequence is TGTGCCAGCATGAAGGACGGCAGCTCTGGGGCCAACGTCCTGACTTTC. Translation: CASMKDGSSGANVLTF.

This clonotype showed up just a few times. Here the CDR3 reads CASSSAWRADSYEQYF. In nucleotides, the CDR3 is TGTGCCAGCAGTTCAGCTTGGCGGGCCGATTCCTACGAGCAGTACTTC. The chain carries TRBV28 and TRBJ2-7; maybe TRBD2 (5 bases). CDR1 MDHEN and CDR2 SYDVKM come from the germline V gene. This CDR3 contains 16 residues. Trimming left V 4 bases short and J 1 base short, with 17 bases between.

The J gene is TRBJ2-7, the V gene TRBV10-3, with a possible D match to TRBD2 (6 bases). This CDR3 comprises 14 residues. The germline CDR1 and CDR2 sequences are ENHRY and SYGVKD. V gave up 0 bases and J gave up 0 bases, with 6 bases separating them. CDR3 sequence (DNA): TGTGCCATCAGTGAGTCGCGGGGCTCCTACGAGCAGTACTTC. It codes for CAISESRGSYEQYF.

This clonotype was seen many times. The chain combines TRBV29-1 with TRBJ1-1; TRBD1 might be the D (5 bases). V was cut by 5 bases and J by 5 bases, with 12 bases left in between. Germline V lookup: CDR1 SQVTM, CDR2 ANQGSEA. This CDR3 comprises 12 residues. Here the CDR3 reads CSVLIRVTEAFF. CDR3 bases: TGCAGCGTTCTGATCAGGGTTACTGAAGCTTTCTTT. The full variable domain, with the rest looked up from reference TRBV29-1 and TRBJ1-1, is SAVISQKPSRDICQRGTSLTIQCQVDSQVTMMFWYRQQPGQSLTLIATANQGSEATYESGFVIDKFPISRPNLTFSTLTVSNMSPEDSSIYLCSVLIRVTEAFFGQGTRLTVV.

This clonotype has a count of ten or more. The chain has TRBV15 and TRBJ2-7, with 9 bases aligning to TRBD1. V was clipped by 1 base and J by 3 bases; unmatched bases: 7. Germline V CDR1 and CDR2: LNHNV, YYDKDF (reference sequence). The CDR3 is 16 residues long. The CDR3, as DNA: TGTGCCACCAGCAGAGGCTCGGACAGGGGTTACTACGAGCAGTACTTC. Its translation is CATSRGSDRGYYEQYF.

The chain recombines TRBV7-2 with TRBJ2-2, with TRBD2 matching over 11 bases. V was pared by 6 bases and J by 6 bases, with 9 bases of the junction left unmatched. There are 16 residues in the CDR3. The germline V gene has CDR1 SGHTA and CDR2 FQGNSA. CDR3 protein: CASRLTSGSFAGELFF. The CDR3 DNA follows: TGTGCCAGCAGATTAACTAGCGGGAGTTTCGCCGGGGAGCTGTTTTTT.

This clonotype showed up many times. The chain carries TRBV4-1 and TRBJ2-1; 9 nucleotides match TRBD1. V lost 3 bases, J lost 3 bases, and 3 bases stayed unmatched. The CDR3 spans 15 residues. The germline gives CDR1 MGHRA, CDR2 YSYEKL. The CDR3 here is CASSHPGQGYNEQFF. In DNA, the CDR3 is TGCGCCAGCAGCCACCCGGGACAGGGCTACAATGAGCAGTTCTTC.